This T cell receptor beta chain is drawn from a study of early stage breast cancer tumors. Looking at the study overall: Average read coverage per sample was approximately 9.4-fold.

Clones were sequenced by immunoSEQ multiplex PCR, and TCRdb holds only the in-frame ones, with some missing. The sample lists about 20,000 clones, 76% occurring once. V was cut by 0 bases and J by 8 bases, with 14 bases left in between. The CDR3 extends over 15 amino acids. The germline V gene encodes CDR1 KGHSH and CDR2 LQKENI. The chain recombines TRBV18 with TRBJ2-1; perhaps TRBD1 as D (6 bases). This sequence originates from a person in their sixties with breast cancer. Sequenced: blood. CDR3 nucleotide sequence: TGTGCCAGCTCACCACCGTCCCAGGGGAGCGATGAGCAGTTCTTC. Protein product: CASSPPSQGSDEQFF.